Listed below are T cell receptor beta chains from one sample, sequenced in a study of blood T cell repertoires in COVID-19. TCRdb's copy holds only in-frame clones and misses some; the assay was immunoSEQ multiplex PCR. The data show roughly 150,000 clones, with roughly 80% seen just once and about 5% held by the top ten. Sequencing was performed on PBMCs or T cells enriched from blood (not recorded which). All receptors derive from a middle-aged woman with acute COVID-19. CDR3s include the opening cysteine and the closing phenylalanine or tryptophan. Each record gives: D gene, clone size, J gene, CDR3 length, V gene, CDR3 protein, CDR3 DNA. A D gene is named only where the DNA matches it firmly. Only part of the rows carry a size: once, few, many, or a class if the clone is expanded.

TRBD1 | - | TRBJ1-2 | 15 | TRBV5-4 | CASSLPDRGGEGYTF | TGTGCCAGCAGCTTGCCGGACAGGGGTGGTGAAGGCTACACCTTC
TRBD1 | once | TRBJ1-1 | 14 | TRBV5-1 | CATRSGQGAGEAFF | TGCGCCACCAGATCCGGACAGGGGGCAGGTGAAGCTTTCTTT
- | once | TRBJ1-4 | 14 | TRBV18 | CASSPKDIQEKLFF | TGTGCCAGCTCACCAAAAGACATCCAGGAAAAACTGTTTTTT
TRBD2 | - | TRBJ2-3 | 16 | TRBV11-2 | CASSRLPSGRLDTQYF | TGTGCCAGCAGTCGACTCCCTAGCGGAAGGTTAGATACGCAGTATTTT
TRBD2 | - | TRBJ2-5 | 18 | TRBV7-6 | CASSLEYPGTSGKETQYF | TGTGCCAGCAGCTTAGAATACCCCGGGACTAGCGGGAAAGAGACCCAGTACTTC
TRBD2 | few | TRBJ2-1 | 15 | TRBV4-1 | CASSQLAGNYNEQFF | TGCGCCAGCAGCCAACTAGCGGGGAACTACAATGAGCAGTTCTTC
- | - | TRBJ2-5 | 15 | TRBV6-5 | CASRPRPPERETQYF | TGTGCCAGCAGACCTCGACCACCCGAGAGGGAGACCCAGTACTTC
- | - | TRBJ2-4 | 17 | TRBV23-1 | CASSQRARYGQKNIQYF | TGCGCCAGCAGTCAAAGGGCCCGTTACGGACAGAAAAACATTCAGTACTTC
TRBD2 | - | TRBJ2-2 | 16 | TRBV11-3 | CASSLRLAGVTGELFF | TGTGCCAGCAGCCTAAGACTAGCGGGAGTAACCGGGGAGCTGTTTTTT
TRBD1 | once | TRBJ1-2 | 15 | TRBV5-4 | CASSLGQGGNYGYTF | TGTGCCAGCAGCTTGGGGCAGGGGGGCAACTATGGCTACACCTTC
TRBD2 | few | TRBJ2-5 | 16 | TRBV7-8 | CASSFLPGREMKTQYF | TGTGCCAGCAGCTTTTTACCCGGGAGGGAAATGAAGACCCAGTACTTC
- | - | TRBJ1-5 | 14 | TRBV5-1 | CASSLGGQGQPQHF | TGCGCCAGCAGCTTGGGGGGTCAGGGTCAGCCCCAGCATTTT
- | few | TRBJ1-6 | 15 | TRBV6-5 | CASKLGPYLGSPLHF | TGTGCCAGCAAGCTGGGCCCTTACTTAGGTTCACCCCTCCACTTT
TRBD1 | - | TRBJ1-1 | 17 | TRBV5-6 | CASSFGTGGAWDTEAFF | TGTGCCAGCAGCTTCGGGACAGGGGGCGCGTGGGACACTGAAGCTTTCTTT
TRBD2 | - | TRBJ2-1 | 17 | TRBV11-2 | CASSSPSAGSSYNEQFF | TGTGCCAGCAGCTCACCCTCAGCGGGGAGCTCCTACAATGAGCAGTTCTTC
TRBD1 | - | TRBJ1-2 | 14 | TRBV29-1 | CSVNRGTGGQGYTF | TGCAGCGTTAACCGAGGGACAGGGGGCCAGGGCTACACCTTC
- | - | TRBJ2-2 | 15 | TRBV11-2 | CASSLKAGYPGELFF | TGTGCCAGCAGCTTAAAAGCAGGGTACCCCGGGGAGCTGTTTTTT
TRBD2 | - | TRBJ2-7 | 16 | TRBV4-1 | CASSPFAGGDGYEQYF | TGCGCCAGCAGCCCCTTCGCGGGAGGGGACGGCTACGAGCAGTACTTC
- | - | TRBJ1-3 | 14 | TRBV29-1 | CSVVPREVEDTIYF | TGCAGCGTTGTCCCGAGGGAGGTGGAGGACACCATATATTTT
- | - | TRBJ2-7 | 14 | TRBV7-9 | CASSFDSNSYEQYF | TGTGCCAGCAGCTTTGACAGCAATTCCTACGAGCAGTACTTC
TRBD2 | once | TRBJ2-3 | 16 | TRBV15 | CATSERTSGATDTQYF | TGTGCCACCAGCGAGCGGACTAGCGGAGCCACAGATACGCAGTATTTT
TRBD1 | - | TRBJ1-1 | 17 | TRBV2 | CASSEEGQGAVGAEAFF | TGTGCCAGCAGTGAAGAGGGACAGGGGGCCGTTGGGGCTGAAGCTTTCTTT
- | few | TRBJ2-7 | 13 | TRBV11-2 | CASSLDSSYEQYF | TGTGCCAGCAGCTTGGACAGCTCCTACGAGCAGTACTTC